The 12 T cell receptor beta chains in this list originate from one sample, sequenced in a study of OX40 agonist ivuxolimab in advanced cancers. TCRdb's copy holds only in-frame clones and misses some; the assay was immunoSEQ multiplex PCR. The repertoire consists of tens of thousands of clones, with roughly 80% occurring once and the leading ten covering more than 0.75%. The starting material was CD4+ or CD8+ T cells sorted from blood, obtained in a trial of the OX40 agonist ivuxolimab. Receptors originate from an adult with an advanced solid tumor such as melanoma, head and neck, liver or kidney cancer.

The V and J genes are TRBV2 and TRBJ1-6; TRBD1 is a possible D gene (5 bases). The CDR3 is 14 amino acids. Germline V gives CDR1 SNHLY, CDR2 FYNNEI. The V gene lost 6 bases and the J gene lost 2 bases, with 8 bases spanning the gap. CDR3 sequence (DNA): TGTGCCAGCAGAGACAGCACCTATAATTCACCCCTCCACTTT. As protein: CASRDSTYNSPLHF. Together with reference TRBV2 and TRBJ1-6, the CDR3 gives the full variable domain: EPEVTQTPSHQVTQMGQEVILRCVPISNHLYFYWYRQILGQKVEFLVSFYNNEISEKSEIFDDQFSVERPDGSNFTLKIRSTKLEDSAMYFCASRDSTYNSPLHFGNGTRLTVT.

The chain combines TRBV30 with TRBJ1-6, with 12 bases lining up with TRBD1. V shed 2 bases, J shed 8 bases, and the junction held 7 bases outside the gene matches. Germline lookup yields CDR1 GTSNPN and CDR2 SVGIG (reference sequence). CDR3 length equals 16 residues. CDR3 nucleotide sequence: TGTGCCTGGAGTCCTCAGGGGACAGGGGGCGATTCACCCCTCCACTTT. It is translated as CAWSPQGTGGDSPLHF.

This clone was counted a single time. The J gene is TRBJ2-7, the V gene TRBV11-1; D ambiguous. CDR3 length: 12 amino acids. The V end was cut by 5 bases, the J end by 3 bases, with 8 bases between. From germline, CDR1 is SGHAT and CDR2 FQDESV (reference sequence). The CDR3: CASSPGHYEQYF. Written as DNA, the CDR3 is TGTGCCAGCAGCCCGGGCCACTACGAGCAGTACTTC.

The gene calls are TRBV5-5 and TRBJ2-2, with 10 bases identical to TRBD2. CDR3 length: 17 amino acids. V was clipped by 1 base and J by 7 bases; unmatched bases: 10. Germline assignment: CDR1 SGHKS and CDR2 YYEKEE (reference sequence). The CDR3: CASSLITSGAVVGELFF. The CDR3 region has the DNA TGTGCCAGCAGCTTGATCACTAGCGGGGCGGTCGTCGGGGAGCTGTTTTTT.

This clone was observed once. The chain uses TRBV5-4 and TRBJ2-2; D is uncertain. Trimming took off 0 bases at V and 6 bases at J, with 12 bases between the two ends. The CDR3 consists of 15 residues. Germline loops: CDR1 SGHNT, CDR2 YYREEE (reference sequence). CDR3 coding DNA: TGTGCCAGCAGCTTGGGAATCCCTGGGGCCGGGGAGCTGTTTTTT. Protein: CASSLGIPGAGELFF.

The DNA for the CDR3 is TGTGCCAGCAGCCGCAGACAGGTGATCACAGATACGCAGTATTTT. Translated: CASSRRQVITDTQYF. This chain uses TRBV14 with TRBJ2-3; TRBD1 might be the D (6 bases). The CDR3 extends over 15 amino acids. The germline CDR1 and CDR2 sequences are SGHDN and FVKESK. Trimming cost V 4 bases and J 2 bases, with 13 bases left between them.

The chain is built from TRBV11-2 and TRBJ2-3; no firm D call. The CDR3 runs to 11 residues. V gave up 5 bases and J gave up 7 bases, with 7 bases separating them. Per germline, CDR1 SGHAT and CDR2 FQNNGV. The DNA of the CDR3 is TGTGCCAGCAGCCGCAGTCATACGCAGTATTTT. It yields the protein CASSRSHTQYF. The whole variable domain, filled in from reference TRBV11-2 and TRBJ2-3, reads EAGVAQSPRYKIIEKRQSVAFWCNPISGHATLYWYQQILGQGPKLLIQFQNNGVVDDSQLPKDRFSAERLKGVDSTLKIQPAKLEDSAVYLCASSRSHTQYFGPGTRLTVL.

This chain joins TRBV6-5 and TRBJ1-5, with D hard to call. The CDR3 runs to 15 residues. Looked up from germline, CDR1 is MNHEY and CDR2 is SVGAGI. Trimming shortened V by 0 bases and J by 0 bases, and 6 bases separated the two germline ends. In DNA form, the CDR3 reads TGTGCCAGCAGTTACTCGTCCAGTAGCAATCAGCCCCAGCATTTT. It is translated as CASSYSSSSNQPQHF.

This clone has only a few counts. The chain combines TRBV14 with TRBJ2-7; no reliable D call. With 1 base removed from V and 3 bases from J, the gap between germline ends came to 10 bases. Germline values: CDR1 SGHDN, CDR2 FVKESK. This CDR3 spans 14 amino acids. This CDR3 reads CASSQGLRNYEQYF. DNA of the CDR3: TGTGCCAGCAGCCAAGGACTGAGAAACTACGAGCAGTACTTC.

This clone was seen only a few times. This sequence joins TRBV6-5 and TRBJ2-3, with 9 bases fitting TRBD1. The V segment lost 6 bases and the J segment 9 bases; nucleotides outside the gene matches: 7. This CDR3 contains 13 residues. Germline CDR1 is MNHEY and CDR2 is SVGAGI. CDR3 protein: CASSRPGQGTQYF. The CDR3 DNA sequence: TGTGCCAGCAGCCGACCTGGACAGGGGACGCAGTATTTT.

This clone has just a few counts. V usage is TRBV21-1 and J usage is TRBJ1-2. TRBV21-1 is an annotated pseudogene. CDR3 length: 15 amino acids. CDR3 coding DNA: TGTGCCAGCAGCAAAGAGTGGGGGGCAGGCTATGGCTACACCTTC. As protein: CASSKEWGAGYGYTF.

The chain couples TRBV7-7 to TRBJ2-7, with 7 bases that match TRBD1. Germline V lookup: CDR1 SSHAT, CDR2 FNYEAQ (reference sequence). The length of the CDR3 is 14 residues. Trimming removed 4 bases from V and 4 bases from J; junction bases left unmatched: 7. Here the CDR3 reads CASSSAGTEYEQYF. The CDR3 DNA reads TGTGCCAGCAGCTCAGCCGGGACAGAATACGAGCAGTACTTC.